These 32 T cell receptor beta chains share one sample of origin, sequenced in a study of cytomegalovirus exposure and HLA in healthy donors. Both 60 Vbeta primers and 13 Jbeta primers went into the PCR. Assay used: immunoSEQ multiplex PCR; TCRdb lists only in-frame clones, some missing. The sample yields about 150,000 clones, over 70% seen once. Source material: PBMCs. These receptors originate from a woman aged 40 to 50 in good health and CMV-seropositive.

The J gene is TRBJ2-3, the V gene TRBV15; TRBD2 is a possible D gene (6 bases). V lost 0 bases, J lost 4 bases, and 17 bases lay in between. There are 17 residues in the CDR3. CDR1 is LNHNV and CDR2 is YYDKDF in the germline V gene (reference sequence). The CDR3 DNA sequence: TGTGCCACCAGCAGAGATCAGGGCGGGATTCGCGCAGATACGCAGTATTTT. It encodes CATSRDQGGIRADTQYF.

For the CDR3, the DNA is TGCAGTGAATCAGGGAACAACGGCTACACCTTC. Translation: CSESGNNGYTF. The chain is built from TRBV20-1 and TRBJ1-2, with D possibly being TRBD1 (5 bases). The CDR3 spans 11 residues. CDR1 and CDR2 (germline): DFQATT, SNEGSKA (reference sequence). V shed 7 bases and J shed 8 bases, with 14 bases lying between them.

The rearrangement joins TRBV27 to TRBJ1-1, with 10 bases aligning to TRBD1. This CDR3 has 15 residues. The V and J ends lost 0 bases and 3 bases, in that order; junction bases with no gene match: 1. From germline, CDR1 is MNHEY and CDR2 SMNVEV (reference sequence). CDR3 residues: CASSLSGTGDTEAFF. Here the CDR3 DNA reads TGTGCCAGCAGTTTATCCGGGACAGGGGACACTGAAGCTTTCTTT.

The gene calls are TRBV18 and TRBJ1-2; a weak D match, TRBD1 (5 bases). V lost 2 bases and J 2 bases, leaving 9 bases between the germline ends. From germline, CDR1 is KGHSH and CDR2 LQKENI. There are 14 residues in the CDR3. The CDR3 loop is CASSPDSQNYGYTF. CDR3 nucleotides: TGTGCCAGCTCACCAGACAGCCAGAACTATGGCTACACCTTC.

The gene calls are TRBV14 and TRBJ2-5; the match to TRBD2 covers 8 bases. CDR1 is SGHDN, CDR2 FVKESK, per germline. The CDR3 has 16 amino acids. J was trimmed by 1 base and V by 2 bases; bases with no gene match: 6. CDR3 protein: CASSQLIAGTQETQYF. The CDR3 DNA reads as TGTGCCAGCAGCCAACTTATAGCGGGGACCCAAGAGACCCAGTACTTC.

This rearrangement joins TRBV30 to TRBJ2-3; 9 bases are shared with TRBD2. The V gene end was trimmed by 0 bases and the J gene end by 5 bases; junction bases not matched to a gene: 6. The CDR3 consists of 15 residues. CDR1 and CDR2 (germline): GTSNPN, SVGIG (reference sequence). The DNA for the CDR3 is TGTGCCTGGAGTGTACTGGCGGGGGGGCAAGATACGCAGTATTTT. It specifies CAWSVLAGGQDTQYF.

The CDR3 DNA reads TGTGCCAGCAGTACAGGGGGATTGAATGGCTACACCTTC. The encoded protein is CASSTGGLNGYTF. This chain connects TRBV25-1 to TRBJ1-2, with 8 bases identical to TRBD1. This CDR3 comprises 13 residues. After removal of 5 bases from V and 6 bases from J, the junction contained 5 bases not matched to a gene. Germline V CDR1 and CDR2: MGHDK, SYGVNS.

This clone appeared a few times. J is TRBJ2-3 and V is TRBV7-9; TRBD1 matches 7 bases. The germline CDR1 and CDR2 sequences are SEHNR and FQNEAQ (reference sequence). The CDR3 loop spans 14 amino acids. After removal of 5 bases from V and 7 bases from J, the junction contained 9 bases not matched to a gene. The CDR3 reads CASSQTQGTNTQYF. The DNA for the CDR3 is TGTGCCAGCAGCCAAACACAGGGGACAAATACGCAGTATTTT.

V usage is TRBV9 and J usage is TRBJ1-5; 9 bases fit TRBD1. This CDR3 region has 14 residues. Per germline, CDR1 SGDLS and CDR2 YYNGEE. J gave up 4 bases and V 4 bases, and 3 bases lay outside the gene matches. The CDR3 coding sequence is TGTGCCAGCAGCTTTGGACAGGGGAATCAGCCCCAGCATTTT. It translates to CASSFGQGNQPQHF.

The gene calls are TRBV27 and TRBJ1-1; D gene ambiguous. Germline V gene data show CDR1 as MNHEY and CDR2 as SMNVEV (reference sequence). CDR3 length: 13 amino acids. V was clipped by 3 bases and J by 1 base, with 6 bases between them. Here the CDR3 DNA reads TGTGCCAGCAGTTTTCGGAGGAACACTGAAGCTTTCTTT. This encodes CASSFRRNTEAFF.

The J gene is TRBJ1-2, the V gene TRBV29-1; no clear D. The CDR3 is 11 amino acids. V lost 6 bases, J lost 8 bases, and 13 bases lay in between. Germline V CDR1 and CDR2: SQVTM, ANQGSEA. CDR3: CSVPEVSGYTF. The CDR3 DNA reads TGCAGCGTCCCCGAAGTTAGCGGCTACACCTTC. Full variable domain (rest looked up from reference TRBV29-1 and TRBJ1-2): SAVISQKPSRDICQRGTSLTIQCQVDSQVTMMFWYRQQPGQSLTLIATANQGSEATYESGFVIDKFPISRPNLTFSTLTVSNMSPEDSSIYLCSVPEVSGYTFGSGTRLTVV.

The chain carries TRBV18 and TRBJ2-3; TRBD2 matches 9 bases. Germline CDR1 reads KGHSH; CDR2 reads LQKENI. J gave up 4 bases and V 5 bases, and 4 bases lay outside the gene matches. CDR3 length: 14 amino acids. The CDR3 loop reads CASSGGRGPDTQYF. The CDR3 DNA reads TGTGCCAGCTCAGGCGGGAGGGGGCCAGATACGCAGTATTTT.

This clone came up a few times. The chain recombines TRBV6-6 with TRBJ2-7; D unclear. This CDR3 contains 12 residues. In germline, CDR1 is MNHNY, CDR2 SVGAGI (reference sequence). As DNA, the CDR3 is TGTTCCAACCAGTACGCGGCATACGAGCAGTACTTC. Translation gives CSNQYAAYEQYF.

In nucleotides, the CDR3 is TGTGCCAGCAGCGTTGGCGGGGGGAGCACAGATACGCAGTATTTT. It is translated as CASSVGGGSTDTQYF. This rearrangement joins TRBV9 to TRBJ2-3, with 8 positions matching TRBD2. Losses at the gene ends were 2 bases for V and 0 bases for J; bases not matched to a gene: 2. Germline CDR1 SGDLS, CDR2 YYNGEE. CDR3 length: 15 residues.

The rearrangement joins TRBV15 to TRBJ2-7; D remains unclear. The CDR3 spans 12 residues. The V end was cut by 0 bases, the J end by 6 bases, with 6 bases between. Germline V gene lookup returns CDR1 LNHNV and CDR2 YYDKDF (reference sequence). This chain's CDR3 is CATSRDNVEQYF. CDR3 coding DNA: TGTGCCACCAGCAGAGATAATGTCGAGCAGTACTTC.

The rearrangement links TRBV12-2 to TRBJ2-3; TRBD2 is taken as the D call from the table, unchecked against the DNA. TRBV12-2 is a pseudogene locus. This CDR3 is 19 amino acids long. CDR3 protein: CASRLLFSEITKCTDTQYF. CDR3 coding DNA: TGTGCAAGTCGCTTATTATTTTCTGAGATCACGAAATGCACAGATACGCAGTATTTT.

V and J are TRBV5-4 and TRBJ1-2; D unresolved. Germline V gives CDR1 SGHNT, CDR2 YYREEE (reference sequence). The CDR3 covers 13 residues. The V end lost 5 bases, the J end lost 5 bases, and 13 bases lay between the germline ends. CDR3 protein: CASSSFTAYGYTF. The CDR3 region has the DNA TGTGCCAGCAGTTCATTCACAGCTTATGGCTACACCTTC. Full variable domain (missing parts from reference TRBV5-4 and TRBJ1-2): ETGVTQSPTHLIKTRGQQVTLRCSSQSGHNTVSWYQQALGQGPQFIFQYYREEENGRGNFPPRFSGLQFPNYSSELNVNALELDDSALYLCASSSFTAYGYTFGSGTRLTVV.

The chain links TRBV19 to TRBJ1-2; D gene uncertain. Germline V gene data show CDR1 as LNHDA and CDR2 as SQIVND (reference sequence). The CDR3 loop spans 14 amino acids. The V end was cut by 5 bases, the J end by 4 bases, with 14 bases between. CDR3 in amino acids: CASSSLEGSYGYTF. Written as DNA, the CDR3 is TGTGCCAGTAGTTCCCTCGAGGGTAGCTATGGCTACACCTTC.

The chain employs TRBV2 and TRBJ1-2, with D maybe TRBD1 (6 bases). Germline V gene data show CDR1 as SNHLY and CDR2 as FYNNEI. The CDR3 totals 12 residues. Trimming shortened V by 7 bases and J by 8 bases, and 14 bases separated the two germline ends. The CDR3 reads CASNPDSSGYTF. As DNA, the CDR3 is TGTGCCAGCAACCCGGACAGTAGCGGCTACACCTTC.

The rearrangement joins TRBV19 to TRBJ1-5; 8 nucleotides line up with TRBD1. From germline, CDR1 is LNHDA and CDR2 SQIVND (reference sequence). With V trimmed by 6 bases and J by 5 bases, 3 bases remained unmatched. CDR3 size: 13 residues. CDR3: CASSKTGDQPQHF. In nucleotides, the CDR3 is TGTGCCAGTAGCAAGACAGGGGATCAGCCCCAGCATTTT.

The chain combines TRBV6-6 with TRBJ1-5, with TRBD1 matching 8 bases. J gave up 8 bases and V 4 bases, and 4 bases lay outside the gene matches. CDR1 and CDR2 (germline): MNHNY, SVGAGI (reference sequence). There are 13 residues in the CDR3. CDR3 loop: CASSWTGYEPQHF. In DNA, the CDR3 is TGTGCCAGCAGTTGGACAGGGTATGAGCCCCAGCATTTT.

The chain links TRBV27 to TRBJ1-5; 7 nucleotides line up with TRBD1. This CDR3 region has 13 residues. CDR1 MNHEY and CDR2 SMNVEV come from the germline V gene (reference sequence). V shed 10 bases and J 7 bases; nucleotides not matched to a gene: 10. The CDR3 loop reads CATLQGLTQPQHF. CDR3 nucleotides: TGTGCCACCTTACAGGGGTTAACCCAGCCCCAGCATTTT.

This chain joins TRBV2 and TRBJ2-1; 8 bases fit TRBD1. The V gene's germline CDR1 is SNHLY and CDR2 FYNNEI. The CDR3 spans 13 residues. After removal of 4 bases from V and 6 bases from J, the junction contained 2 bases not matched to a gene. CDR3 sequence: CASSGGTGNEQFF. CDR3 bases: TGTGCCAGCAGTGGGGGGACAGGCAATGAGCAGTTCTTC.

A note on this clone: Mismatch with germline at one junction end may stem from a read error. V gene TRBV7-9 combines with J gene TRBJ2-7; the match to TRBD2 covers 7 bases. Germline CDR1 and CDR2: SEHNR and FQNEAQ (reference sequence). The CDR3 consists of 14 residues. The CDR3 spells CSSSLAGRTYEQYF. In nucleotides, the CDR3 is TGTTCCAGCAGCTTAGCGGGCCGGACCTACGAGCAGTACTTC.

The rearrangement joins TRBV13 to TRBJ2-1, with 10 bases that match TRBD2. Per germline, CDR1 PRHDT and CDR2 FYEKMQ (reference sequence). The J segment lost 7 bases and the V segment lost 3 bases, leaving 6 bases of the junction unmatched. The length of the CDR3 is 15 residues. The CDR3 sequence is CASSFSGGAINEQFF. The CDR3 region has the DNA TGTGCCAGCAGCTTCAGCGGGGGGGCGATTAATGAGCAGTTCTTC.

The chain employs TRBV5-4 and TRBJ2-3; TRBD1 matches 9 bases. The germline V gene has CDR1 SGHNT and CDR2 YYREEE (reference sequence). J gave up 3 bases and V 4 bases, and 6 bases lay outside the gene matches. The CDR3 extends over 15 amino acids. CDR3 DNA: TGTGCCAGCAGCCTAACAGGGGGCGCGACAGATACGCAGTATTTT. It translates to CASSLTGGATDTQYF.

This chain joins TRBV19 and TRBJ1-1; TRBD1 aligns across 9 bases. The CDR3 length is 15 residues. The ends lost 6 bases at V and 2 bases at J; junction bases unmatched: 7. Germline CDR1 is LNHDA and CDR2 is SQIVND (reference sequence). The chain's CDR3 is CASRPPGQGNTEAFF. The CDR3 DNA sequence: TGTGCCAGTAGGCCTCCGGGACAGGGAAACACTGAAGCTTTCTTT.

The chain has TRBV6-5 and TRBJ1-1, with D maybe TRBD1 (6 bases). This CDR3 has 15 amino acids. Germline assignment: CDR1 MNHEY and CDR2 SVGAGI. V lost 8 bases to trimming and J lost 4 bases, with 20 bases between them. As DNA, the CDR3 is TGTGCCAGCCTCCCCCCCGCCAGGGGCGGCACTGAAGCTTTCTTT. Translation gives CASLPPARGGTEAFF.

V usage is TRBV6-5 and J usage is TRBJ1-6; possible D gene TRBD1, 6 bases. Germline V lookup: CDR1 MNHEY, CDR2 SVGAGI. Trimming took off 6 bases at V and 8 bases at J, with 14 bases between the two ends. The CDR3 runs 14 residues. The DNA for the CDR3 is TGTGCCAGCAGGGAACCACAGGGTCATTCACCCCTCCACTTT. Amino acids: CASREPQGHSPLHF.

CDR3 coding DNA: TGTGCCAGCAGTGAGTCATTAGGGACAGGGACTTATGGCTACACCTTC. Its translation: CASSESLGTGTYGYTF. The chain uses TRBV6-1 and TRBJ1-2, with 9 bases matching TRBD1. The CDR3 has 16 residues. Germline V CDR1 and CDR2: MNHNS, SASEGT. J was trimmed by 5 bases and V by 3 bases; bases with no gene match: 10.

The chain employs TRBV7-2 and TRBJ1-1; D is possibly TRBD1 (6 bases). Trimming shortened V by 1 base and J by 8 bases, and 14 bases separated the two germline ends. CDR1 is SGHTA, CDR2 FQGNSA, per germline. The CDR3 is 14 amino acids. The CDR3 nucleotides are TGTGCCAGCAGCTTAGGACAGGAAAGGAGGGAAGCTTTCTTT. It translates to CASSLGQERREAFF. The full variable domain, with the rest looked up from reference TRBV7-2 and TRBJ1-1, is GAGVSQSPSNKVTEKGKDVELRCDPISGHTALYWYRQSLGQGLEFLIYFQGNSAPDKSGLPSDRFSAERTGGSVSTLTIQRTQQEDSAVYLCASSLGQERREAFFGQGTRLTVV.

About this clone itself: One end of the junction is discordant with germline, which a read error may explain. The J gene is TRBJ2-6, the V gene TRBV7-9, with D possibly TRBD1 on 5 matching bases. The CDR3 totals 16 residues. In germline, CDR1 is SEHNR, CDR2 FQNEAQ (reference sequence). Here the CDR3 DNA reads TGTGCCAGCAGCACCGACAGCCTCCCTGGGGCCAACGGCCTGACTTTC. This translates into CASSTDSLPGANGLTF.